This TCR beta chain appears in the sequencing data of a study of CD8 T cells in ankylosing spondylitis. Study outcomes and limitations: Prior work had noted some motif variants in reactive arthritis blood and synovial fluid. Blood of patients with ankylosing spondylitis appeared to be characterized by a TCR beta motif of several highly homologous variants.

V lost 6 bases, J lost 3 bases, and 4 bases stayed unmatched. CDR3 size: 13 residues. In germline, CDR1 is MNHNS, CDR2 SASEGT. This clonotype appeared many times. Its antigen is not identified. Library preparation for TCR beta used quantitative 5'-RACE with molecular barcodes. One entry per CDR3 protein, called by TCRdb with MiXCR from the 5' RACE reads. The table shows about 36,000 distinct CDR3 sequences, with about 6% occurring only once. Sample: blood, either unsorted or a sorted T cell fraction (not recorded which). This receptor was obtained from a male donor with ankylosing spondylitis or in good health (not recorded which). The chain is built from TRBV6-1 and TRBJ2-7; 8 nucleotides match TRBD1. The CDR3 bases are TGTGCCAGCAGCCCGGGACAGGACTACGAGCAGTACTTC. This sequence encodes CASSPGQDYEQYF.